The present entry profiles one T cell receptor (beta chain) with its context. Its antigen remains unknown. Starting from approximately 500 ng of total RNA, TCR libraries were made with linear amplification. TCRdb reanalysed the reads using MiXCR and keeps one entry per CDR3 protein. The table shows around 180,000 distinct CDR3 sequences, with around three quarters occurring only once. Naive CD4+ cells were sorted as CD4+CD8-CD45RO-CD45RA+; naive CD8+ as CD8+CD4-CD45RA+CD27bright. The source of the sample is a study of healthy donors' naive CD4 and CD8 T cells. Study outcomes and limitations: Reportedly, most V and J gene segments showed naive CD4+ versus CD8+ bias.

The CDR3 is 13 residues long. The germline V and J ends were trimmed by 0 bases and 6 bases, with 9 bases remaining between them. Germline V gene sequence: CDR1 GTSNPN, CDR2 SVGIG (reference sequence). The source is a pool of human donors in good health; the sample pools cells from several healthy donors. Material for sequencing was naive CD4+ and CD8+ T cells sorted from blood, pooled from several donors. The chain carries TRBV30 and TRBJ1-5; perhaps TRBD1 as D (5 bases). The CDR3 nucleotides read TGTGCCTGGAGTGTAAGGGGCGGTCAGCCCCAGCATTTT. Translated, it gives CAWSVRGGQPQHF. Full variable domain (missing parts from reference TRBV30 and TRBJ1-5): SQTIHQWPATLVQPVGSPLSLECTVEGTSNPNLYWYRQAAGRGLQLLFYSVGIGQISSEVPQNLSASRPQDRQFILSSKKLLLSDSGFYLCAWSVRGGQPQHFGDGTRLSIL.